The following is a T cell receptor beta chain sequence with its context. The CDR3 contains 14 residues. The germline V gene has CDR1 MNHEY and CDR2 SMNVEV (reference sequence). The junction had 9 bases not matched to a gene; V was cut back by 7 bases and J by 5 bases. The repertoire was sequenced with immunoSEQ multiplex PCR; TCRdb's copy has only in-frame clones and lacks some. The repertoire holds roughly 150,000 clones, with about 82% as singletons. These data belong to a study of blood T cell repertoires in COVID-19. In the study overall: Sources were T cells, B-cell-depleted T cells, or PBMCs; the material itself was cDNA or gDNA.

The chain is built from TRBV27 and TRBJ2-7; TRBD2 matches at 9 bases. The sequencing sample was made of peripheral blood. The TCR originated in a man aged 50 to 60 with acute or convalescent COVID-19. CDR3 region: CASTGLAGNHEQYF. In DNA form, the CDR3 reads TGTGCCAGCACAGGGCTAGCGGGAAATCACGAGCAGTACTTC.